The text below deals with one T cell receptor (beta chain). This sample is drawn from a study of early T cells in non-severe SARS-CoV-2 infection. Study overall: Unpaired chains resulted from sequencing bulk RNA of unsorted whole blood.

MiXCR, applied by TCRdb to the 5' RACE reads, yields one record per CDR3 protein. The sample has tens of thousands of distinct CDR3 sequences, 15% to 18% seen once. V was clipped by 4 bases and J by 8 bases; unmatched bases: 5. The CDR3 totals 13 residues. The V gene's germline CDR1 is SGHDT and CDR2 YYEEEE. The V and J genes are TRBV5-6 and TRBJ1-4; 7 bases map to TRBD1. This receptor was identified in an adult who was a healthcare worker with PCR-confirmed SARS-CoV-2 infection or an uninfected control (not recorded which). Sample: whole blood. CDR3 sequence (DNA): TGTGCCAGCAGCGAGATACAGGGGGAAAAACTGTTTTTT. It encodes CASSEIQGEKLFF.